Presented here are 27 T cell receptor beta chains from one specimen sequenced in a study of blood T cell repertoires in COVID-19. Profiled with immunoSEQ multiplex PCR; TCRdb holds only in-frame clones, not every one. The sample holds tens of thousands of clones, about 80% seen once. Sequencing was performed on peripheral blood. All receptors derive from a woman aged 55-75 years with acute or convalescent COVID-19.

The CDR3 region is CASGGAKGNTEAFF. CDR3 DNA: TGTGCCTCCGGAGGGGCAAAGGGGAACACTGAAGCTTTCTTT. This sequence joins TRBV30 and TRBJ1-1; D perhaps matches TRBD1 (5 bases). CDR1 and CDR2 (germline): GTSNPN, SVGIG (reference sequence). The V end was cut by 7 bases, the J end by 1 base, with 16 bases between. This CDR3 has 14 amino acids.

The rearrangement uses TRBV12-2 and TRBJ1-1; TRBD1 is the table's D call, not checked against the DNA. TRBV12-2 represents a pseudogene. CDR3 size: 15 residues. CDR3 residues: CASRLGARLETEAFF. CDR3 nucleotide sequence: TGTGCAAGTCGCTTAGGTGCCAGGCTTGAGACTGAAGCTTTCTTT.

The chain employs TRBV9 and TRBJ1-4; a possible D gene is TRBD1 (5 bases). The CDR3 runs to 16 residues. Germline V gene lookup returns CDR1 SGDLS and CDR2 YYNGEE. Trimming removed 0 bases at V and 0 bases at J, with 9 bases between. CDR3 region: CASSVGRAATNEKLFF. As DNA, the CDR3 is TGTGCCAGCAGCGTAGGCAGGGCGGCAACTAATGAAAAACTGTTTTTT.

This rearrangement joins TRBV15 to TRBJ1-2, with TRBD1 as a possible D gene (5 bases). V was pared by 5 bases and J by 2 bases, with 12 bases between. The germline V gene has CDR1 LNHNV and CDR2 YYDKDF (reference sequence). This CDR3 has 14 amino acids. CDR3 amino acids: CATSYMDTNYGYTF. CDR3 coding DNA: TGTGCCACCAGCTATATGGACACGAACTATGGCTACACCTTC. Full variable domain (rest looked up from reference TRBV15 and TRBJ1-2): DAMVIQNPRYQVTQFGKPVTLSCSQTLNHNVMYWYQQKSSQAPKLLFHYYDKDFNNEADTPDNFQSRRPNTSFCFLDIRSPGLGDTAMYLCATSYMDTNYGYTFGSGTRLTVV.

This clone was seen only once. The chain combines TRBV25-1 with TRBJ2-3, with TRBD2 identical over 10 bases. Trimming at V came to 5 bases and at J to 5 bases, leaving 10 bases not matched to a gene. The CDR3 runs to 16 residues. Germline lookup yields CDR1 MGHDK and CDR2 SYGVNS. The CDR3 region has the DNA TGTGCCAGCAGTACCCGACTAGCGGGCCTGGGAGATACGCAGTATTTT. Translated, it gives CASSTRLAGLGDTQYF. Combining the CDR3 with reference TRBV25-1 and TRBJ2-3 gives the whole variable domain EADIYQTPRYLVIGTGKKITLECSQTMGHDKMYWYQQDPGMELHLIHYSYGVNSTEKGDLSSESTVSRIRTEHFPLTLESARPSHTSQYLCASSTRLAGLGDTQYFGPGTRLTVL.

CDR3 amino acids: CASRQGGEQYF. In DNA, the CDR3 is TGTGCCAGCCGACAGGGTGGCGAGCAGTACTTC. J is TRBJ2-7 and V is TRBV11-2, with 7 bases aligning to TRBD1. V lost 8 bases, J lost 6 bases, and 4 bases stayed unmatched. Germline-derived CDR1 and CDR2 are SGHAT and FQNNGV. CDR3 length equals 11 residues.

The J gene is TRBJ2-7, the V gene TRBV4-3; 9 bases match TRBD1. This CDR3 spans 14 amino acids. Trimming took 3 bases from V and 6 from J; bases not matched to a gene: 6. Germline V gives CDR1 LGHNA, CDR2 YSLEER. CDR3 nucleotide sequence: TGCGCCAGCAGCCAGGGGACAGGGTTCGGCGAGCAGTACTTC. It specifies CASSQGTGFGEQYF.

This clone was seen more than once but under ten times. This sequence joins TRBV18 and TRBJ1-5; TRBD1 aligns across 12 bases. Germline CDR1 is KGHSH and CDR2 is LQKENI. V lost 2 bases to trimming and J lost 6 bases; unmatched junction nucleotides: 2. The CDR3 loop spans 15 amino acids. For the CDR3, the DNA is TGTGCCAGCTCACCAGGGACAGGGGGCTTTCAGCCCCAGCATTTT. Translating it yields CASSPGTGGFQPQHF.

CDR3 sequence (DNA): TGTGCCAGCAGCAATGGGGAGGGTGTAACTAATGAAAAACTGTTTTTT. Amino acid sequence: CASSNGEGVTNEKLFF. The J gene is TRBJ1-4, the V gene TRBV2; D ambiguous. The germline V gene encodes CDR1 SNHLY and CDR2 FYNNEI. The CDR3 has 16 residues. V was cut by 6 bases and J by 1 base, with 15 bases left in between.

The gene calls are TRBV7-3 and TRBJ2-2, with 7 bases fitting TRBD1. V lost 5 bases to trimming and J lost 7 bases; unmatched junction nucleotides: 16. Per the germline V gene, CDR1 is SGHTA and CDR2 is FQGTGA. The CDR3 sequence is 17 residues long. The DNA for the CDR3 is TGTGCCAGCAGCCCGTACCCATCCCACAGGGGTGGCGGGGAGCTGTTTTTT. It codes for CASSPYPSHRGGGELFF.

CDR3 loop: CASKSPAGGYTF. The CDR3 DNA reads as TGTGCCAGCAAATCCCCGGCGGGTGGCTACACCTTC. The chain has TRBV6-5 and TRBJ1-2; D gene ambiguous. Germline lookup yields CDR1 MNHEY and CDR2 SVGAGI. V shed 7 bases and J shed 7 bases, with 13 bases lying between them. The CDR3 is 12 residues long.

This chain joins TRBV5-1 and TRBJ1-2, with D unresolved. The CDR3 has 14 residues. Germline V lookup: CDR1 SGHRS, CDR2 YFSETQ. Trimming took off 4 bases at V and 5 bases at J, with 15 bases between the two ends. For the CDR3, the DNA is TGCGCCAGCAGCCCGTGGGCCGACGAGTATGGCTACACCTTC. It codes for CASSPWADEYGYTF.

The J gene is TRBJ2-3, the V gene TRBV6-5; the match to TRBD1 covers 7 bases. The CDR3 loop spans 15 amino acids. The V segment lost 2 bases and the J segment 3 bases; nucleotides outside the gene matches: 5. CDR1 and CDR2 from the germline V gene are MNHEY and SVGAGI. This CDR3 reads CASSYRQGNTDTQYF. Written as DNA, the CDR3 is TGTGCCAGCAGTTACAGACAGGGTAATACAGATACGCAGTATTTT.

This rearrangement joins TRBV14 to TRBJ2-7; 10 nucleotides agree with TRBD2. In germline, CDR1 is SGHDN, CDR2 FVKESK. V dropped 5 bases and J dropped 1; count of bases not matched to a gene: 8. This CDR3 has 16 residues. CDR3 in DNA: TGTGCCAGCAGCTCGACTAGCGGGCTCGATTCCTACGAGCAGTACTTC. This codes for CASSSTSGLDSYEQYF.

This chain joins TRBV7-9 and TRBJ2-5, with 9 bases matching TRBD2. With V trimmed by 4 bases and J by 1 base, 10 bases remained unmatched. The CDR3 covers 17 residues. The germline V gene encodes CDR1 SEHNR and CDR2 FQNEAQ (reference sequence). The CDR3: CASSSLKSGGIQETQYF. As DNA, the CDR3 is TGTGCCAGCAGCTCGTTGAAGAGCGGGGGGATCCAAGAGACCCAGTACTTC. The entire variable domain, with the rest obtained from reference TRBV7-9 and TRBJ2-5, is as follows: DTGVSQNPRHKITKRGQNVTFRCDPISEHNRLYWYRQTLGQGPEFLTYFQNEAQLEKSRLLSDRFSAERPKGSFSTLEIQRTEQGDSAMYLCASSSLKSGGIQETQYFGPGTRLLVL.

This chain joins TRBV5-1 and TRBJ1-3; D unresolved. Trimming stripped 4 bases from V and 3 bases from J, with 8 bases between. The CDR3 runs to 13 residues. Looked up from germline, CDR1 is SGHRS and CDR2 is YFSETQ. The CDR3: CASSPVFGNTIYF. The DNA of the CDR3 is TGCGCCAGCAGCCCCGTCTTTGGAAACACCATATATTTT.

The gene calls are TRBV3-1 (or the pseudogene TRBV3-2) and TRBJ1-2; 10 nucleotides align to TRBD1. This CDR3 comprises 15 residues. The ends lost 0 bases at V and 4 bases at J; junction bases unmatched: 2. Germline-derived CDR1 and CDR2 are LGHDT and YNNKEL (reference sequence). As DNA, the CDR3 is TGTGCCAGCAGCCAAGATAGGGACAGGGGCTATGGCTACACCTTC. Its protein is CASSQDRDRGYGYTF.

This chain uses TRBV28 with TRBJ1-2; 8 bases match TRBD1. CDR3 length: 13 residues. V was clipped by 6 bases and J by 3 bases; unmatched bases: 3. Germline V CDR1 and CDR2: MDHEN, SYDVKM. For the CDR3, the DNA is TGTGCCAGCAGCGTGGACAGGGACTATGGCTACACCTTC. Translating gives CASSVDRDYGYTF.

V usage is TRBV5-6 and J usage is TRBJ2-7, with 7 nucleotides matching TRBD2. V lost 4 bases, J lost 3 bases, and 7 bases stayed unmatched. The CDR3 is 14 residues long. Germline lookup yields CDR1 SGHDT and CDR2 YYEEEE. The CDR3 loop is CASSPGPGGYEQYF. In DNA, the CDR3 is TGTGCCAGCAGCCCCGGACCGGGGGGCTACGAGCAGTACTTC.

The chain recombines TRBV5-4 with TRBJ2-7; 9 nucleotides line up with TRBD2. The V gene's germline CDR1 is SGHNT and CDR2 YYREEE (reference sequence). The V and J ends lost 4 bases and 7 bases, in that order; junction bases with no gene match: 9. CDR3 length: 14 residues. The CDR3 DNA follows: TGTGCCAGCAGCCCGGGACTAGCAGGGGATGAGCAGTACTTC. This gives the protein CASSPGLAGDEQYF.

This clone appeared a few times. The chain joins TRBV27 to TRBJ1-2; the D is unclear. V was pared by 4 bases and J by 3 bases, with 15 bases between. CDR1 and CDR2 (germline): MNHEY, SMNVEV (reference sequence). This CDR3 has 15 residues. DNA for the CDR3: TGTGCCAGCAGTTCAGCCACTAACGGGGACTATGGCTACACCTTC. Protein sequence: CASSSATNGDYGYTF.

This chain connects TRBV20-1 to TRBJ1-3; no definite D call. V was cut by 6 bases and J by 4 bases, with 7 bases left in between. This CDR3 spans 11 amino acids. Germline V gene data show CDR1 as DFQATT and CDR2 as SNEGSKA (reference sequence). The CDR3 here is CSARPGNTIYF. The CDR3 bases are TGCAGTGCGCGTCCGGGAAACACCATATATTTT.

The V gene is TRBV27, the J gene TRBJ2-3; D is perhaps TRBD2 (6 bases). The length of the CDR3 is 14 residues. The germline gives CDR1 MNHEY, CDR2 SMNVEV (reference sequence). V gave up 6 bases and J gave up 4 bases, with 14 bases separating them. The CDR3 nucleotides read TGTGCCAGCAGCCGTAGCGGTCCAGCAGATACGCAGTATTTT. This gives the protein CASSRSGPADTQYF.

V is TRBV5-1 and J is TRBJ1-1; D not certain. The CDR3 length is 12 residues. Trimming took off 8 bases at V and 3 bases at J, with 11 bases between the two ends. Germline V CDR1 and CDR2: SGHRS, YFSETQ. CDR3 sequence (DNA): TGCGCCAGTGCGGTGGAGGACACTGAAGCTTTCTTT. Amino acid sequence: CASAVEDTEAFF.

The V gene is TRBV6-5, the J gene TRBJ1-1; no clear D gene. V lost 7 bases to trimming and J lost 5 bases, with 11 bases between them. Germline V gene sequence: CDR1 MNHEY, CDR2 SVGAGI. The length of the CDR3 is 12 residues. This chain's CDR3 is CASTRGGTEAFF. CDR3 in DNA: TGTGCCAGCACGAGAGGCGGAACTGAAGCTTTCTTT.

This clone was detected a few times. The chain is built from TRBV27 and TRBJ1-2, with unresolved D. Germline CDR1 MNHEY, CDR2 SMNVEV (reference sequence). Trimming removed 8 bases at V and 3 bases at J, with 16 bases between. CDR3 size: 14 residues. In DNA, the CDR3 is TGTGCCAGCGGTCAACCGGGGTCCTACTATGGCTACACCTTC. This translates into CASGQPGSYYGYTF.

J is TRBJ2-3 and V is TRBV28, with TRBD2 identical over 11 bases. The germline gives CDR1 MDHEN, CDR2 SYDVKM. V shed 8 bases and J 6 bases; nucleotides not matched to a gene: 4. The CDR3 covers 13 residues. Here the CDR3 reads CASQTSGADTQYF. In DNA form, the CDR3 reads TGTGCCAGCCAGACTAGCGGGGCCGATACGCAGTATTTT.